These 25 T cell receptor beta chains were sequenced from one sample in a study of blood T cell repertoires in COVID-19. TCRdb's table, derived via immunoSEQ multiplex PCR, lists solely in-frame clones and lacks some. The profile shows about 280,000 clones, approximately 83% of them singletons. Sequencing used peripheral blood. The receptors were gathered from a woman under 40 who had recovered from COVID-19.

V is TRBV30 and J is TRBJ2-7; TRBD2 is a possible D gene (6 bases). The germline V gene encodes CDR1 GTSNPN and CDR2 SVGIG (reference sequence). V shed 8 bases and J shed 2 bases, with 25 bases lying between them. This CDR3 spans 16 amino acids. The CDR3 here is CALALFPRGAAYEQYF. CDR3 coding DNA: TGTGCCCTAGCCCTATTTCCGCGGGGCGCAGCCTACGAGCAGTACTTC.

This chain connects TRBV28 to TRBJ1-1; the D gene is possibly TRBD1 (6 bases). Germline CDR1 MDHEN, CDR2 SYDVKM. V was shortened by 8 bases and J by 4 bases, with 11 bases between the two germline ends. The CDR3 totals 12 residues. CDR3 nucleotide sequence: TGTGCCAGCGGATGGACAGCCACTGAAGCTTTCTTT. Amino acid sequence: CASGWTATEAFF.

This rearrangement joins TRBV3-1 (or the pseudogene TRBV3-2) to TRBJ1-4; possible D gene TRBD1, 6 bases. There are 16 residues in the CDR3. The V and J ends lost 5 bases and 8 bases respectively, with 21 bases between them. The germline gives CDR1 LGHDT, CDR2 YNNKEL (reference sequence). CDR3 DNA: TGTGCCAGCAGCTCCACCGGGGGGGCTGAGGGGGAAAAACTGTTTTTT. This codes for CASSSTGGAEGEKLFF.

To note about this clone: Because it lacks the conserved phenylalanine or tryptophan at the end, this CDR3 is likely a read error. The limits of the CDR3 on the DNA are not certain, so only TCRdb's listed CDR3 is given. The V call is TRBV2, the J call TRBJ1-2; TRBD1 was called by the table and not checked on the DNA. Inclusive of both ends, the CDR3 amounts to 10 amino acids. CDR1 and CDR2 (germline): SNHLY, FYNNEI. Here the CDR3 reads CASRQTGTGV.

The gene calls are TRBV15 and TRBJ1-1, with D maybe TRBD1 (5 bases). The CDR3 consists of 13 residues. CDR1 and CDR2 (germline): LNHNV, YYDKDF (reference sequence). Trimming pared 0 bases from V and 4 bases from J, leaving 6 bases between. Written as DNA, the CDR3 is TGTGCCACCAGCAGAGAAGGGGCCACTGAAGCTTTCTTT. It yields the protein CATSREGATEAFF.

The chain is built from TRBV7-9 and TRBJ2-1; 10 bases agree with TRBD1. J lost 9 bases, V lost 4 bases, and 9 bases had no gene match. Germline loops: CDR1 SEHNR, CDR2 FQNEAQ (reference sequence). This CDR3 comprises 15 residues. CDR3 amino acids: CASSSPGQGFIEQFF. The CDR3 DNA is TGTGCCAGCAGCTCCCCGGGACAGGGGTTTATTGAGCAGTTCTTC.

V and J are TRBV5-4 and TRBJ2-7; 9 nucleotides align to TRBD1. Germline V gene data show CDR1 as SGHNT and CDR2 as YYREEE (reference sequence). This CDR3 is 14 amino acids long. Losses at the gene ends were 5 bases for V and 3 bases for J; bases not matched to a gene: 6. CDR3 sequence (DNA): TGTGCCAGCAGTAAGACAGGGGGTAGCTACGAGCAGTACTTC. It codes for CASSKTGGSYEQYF.

The chain couples TRBV27 to TRBJ2-7; 14 nucleotides match TRBD2. This CDR3 contains 15 residues. After removal of 5 bases from V and 7 bases from J, the junction contained 7 bases not matched to a gene. CDR1 and CDR2 from the germline V gene are MNHEY and SMNVEV (reference sequence). As DNA, the CDR3 is TGTGCCAGCAGTCCGGGGACTAGCGGGAGCTGGGAGCAGTACTTC. Protein sequence: CASSPGTSGSWEQYF.

The chain uses TRBV10-3 and TRBJ2-7; TRBD1 might be the D (6 bases). Germline CDR1 is ENHRY and CDR2 is SYGVKD. The ends were cut back, 6 bases at V and 2 bases at J, with 8 bases in the middle. CDR3 length equals 12 residues. CDR3 nucleotides: TGTGCCATCAGAGGACAGACCTACGAGCAGTACTTC. Protein: CAIRGQTYEQYF.

This chain connects TRBV5-1 to TRBJ2-2; no firm D call. Deletions cut 6 bases from V and 6 bases from J, with 12 bases between. The CDR3 runs to 13 residues. The germline V gene has CDR1 SGHRS and CDR2 YFSETQ. The CDR3 bases are TGCGCCAGCAACTCACTTACCTCCGGGGAGCTGTTTTTT. Translating gives CASNSLTSGELFF.

This clone has only a few counts. V gene TRBV20-1 combines with J gene TRBJ1-6, with D unclear. V lost 6 bases to trimming and J lost 12 bases, with 9 bases between them. This CDR3 comprises 10 residues. Looked up from germline, CDR1 is DFQATT and CDR2 is SNEGSKA (reference sequence). Here the CDR3 DNA reads TGCAGTGCCGGCCGGGAACCCCTCCACTTT. As protein: CSAGREPLHF.

This chain connects TRBV23-1 to TRBJ1-3, with 8 bases aligning to TRBD1. TRBV23-1 is sorted into the ORF group, with uncertain function. The CDR3 covers 18 residues. The V segment lost 0 bases and the J segment 8 bases; nucleotides outside the gene matches: 15. In DNA, the CDR3 is TGCGCCAGCAGTCAATCGATCCGGGACAGGCAGAACCCGTACACCATATATTTT. Its translation: CASSQSIRDRQNPYTIYF.

The CDR3: CATSALGGRADNEQFF. CDR3 in DNA: TGTGCCACCAGTGCCTTGGGGGGGCGGGCTGACAATGAGCAGTTCTTC. This chain joins TRBV24-1 and TRBJ2-1, with D perhaps TRBD2 (7 bases). This CDR3 has 16 amino acids. V gave up 5 bases and J gave up 5 bases, with 18 bases separating them. The germline V gene encodes CDR1 KGHDR and CDR2 SFDVKD.

On this clone: One end of the junction is discordant with germline, which a read error may explain. The V and J genes are TRBV6-1 and TRBJ1-6; D not certain. The CDR3 runs 16 residues. CDR1 is MNHNS and CDR2 is SASEGT in the germline V gene. CDR3 region: CASSQASRTYNSPLHF. The DNA for the CDR3 is TGTGCCAGCAGTCAAGCGTCTAGGACCTATAATTCACCCCTCCACTTT.

The chain has TRBV4-3 and TRBJ2-7; possible D gene TRBD2, 6 bases. The V gene lost 0 bases and the J gene lost 4 bases, with 13 bases spanning the gap. From germline, CDR1 is LGHNA and CDR2 YSLEER. The CDR3 extends over 15 amino acids. CDR3 coding DNA: TGCGCCAGCAGCCAAGAAGGTCAGGGAGGTTACGAGCAGTACTTC. It is translated as CASSQEGQGGYEQYF.

The rearrangement links TRBV13 to TRBJ1-4, with 9 positions matching TRBD1. The germline V gene encodes CDR1 PRHDT and CDR2 FYEKMQ (reference sequence). The CDR3 consists of 15 residues. With 6 bases clipped from V and 6 bases from J, the junction kept 8 bases outside the gene matches. The CDR3 loop reads CASRGQGQSYEKLFF. The CDR3 region has the DNA TGTGCCAGCAGAGGACAGGGGCAATCTTATGAAAAACTGTTTTTT.

V and J are TRBV11-3 and TRBJ1-1, with no clear D. The germline V gene has CDR1 SGHNT and CDR2 YENEEA. CDR3 length equals 12 residues. V was pared by 5 bases and J by 4 bases, with 8 bases between. The CDR3, as DNA: TGTGCCAGCAGCCTCGCGGGCACTGAAGCTTTCTTT. Translated: CASSLAGTEAFF.

The chain has TRBV14 and TRBJ2-1; D perhaps matches TRBD2 (6 bases). Germline CDR1 is SGHDN and CDR2 is FVKESK. The V and J ends lost 4 bases and 0 bases respectively, with 13 bases between them. The CDR3 has 16 residues. For the CDR3, the DNA is TGTGCCAGCAGCCTCGGAGGGGCAAGCTCCTACAATGAGCAGTTCTTC. This translates into CASSLGGASSYNEQFF.

V is TRBV19 and J is TRBJ1-2, with 7 bases fitting TRBD1. The trim removed 2 bases at V and 9 bases at J, leaving 12 bases unmatched. Germline assignment: CDR1 LNHDA and CDR2 SQIVND (reference sequence). This CDR3 contains 15 residues. CDR3 nucleotide sequence: TGTGCCAGTAGTATACCCTACAGGGGTGAGAGGAGCTACACCTTC. This sequence encodes CASSIPYRGERSYTF.

J is TRBJ2-3 and V is TRBV7-9, with D maybe TRBD2 (6 bases). With 5 bases removed from V and 5 bases from J, the gap between germline ends came to 8 bases. This CDR3 is built from 12 residues. CDR1 and CDR2 from the germline V gene are SEHNR and FQNEAQ (reference sequence). This CDR3 is CASSAGGDTQYF. CDR3 nucleotides: TGTGCCAGCAGCGCCGGGGGAGATACGCAGTATTTT.

The chain links TRBV11-3 to TRBJ2-3; possibly TRBD2 for D (6 bases). Germline CDR1 and CDR2: SGHNT and YENEEA. V shed 4 bases and J shed 3 bases, with 11 bases lying between them. CDR3 length: 14 residues. CDR3 bases: TGTGCCAGCAGCTCCTTGGGGACTACAGATACGCAGTATTTT. Amino acids: CASSSLGTTDTQYF.

CDR3: CASSPRDYPLGGQYF. CDR3 DNA sequence: TGTGCCAGCAGCCCCAGGGACTACCCCCTGGGAGGGCAGTACTTC. This sequence joins TRBV9 and TRBJ2-7; 7 nucleotides line up with TRBD2. The CDR3 consists of 15 residues. Germline CDR1 and CDR2: SGDLS and YYNGEE. V dropped 4 bases and J dropped 9; count of bases not matched to a gene: 16.

The V gene is TRBV28, the J gene TRBJ1-5, with 11 bases lining up with TRBD1. The CDR3 is 14 residues long. V lost 5 bases to trimming and J lost 7 bases; unmatched junction nucleotides: 4. Per germline, CDR1 MDHEN and CDR2 SYDVKM. CDR3 bases: TGTGCCAGCAGTCGGGACAGGGGGAAGCAGCCCCAGCATTTT. Protein product: CASSRDRGKQPQHF.

The V call is TRBV5-4, the J call TRBJ2-5; possibly TRBD2 for D (6 bases). The germline V and J ends were trimmed by 2 bases and 4 bases, with 15 bases remaining between them. Germline values: CDR1 SGHNT, CDR2 YYREEE (reference sequence). CDR3 length: 15 amino acids. The CDR3 DNA reads TGTGCCAGCAGCTTTACCGGGACTCGCGGAGAGACCCAGTACTTC. Its translation is CASSFTGTRGETQYF.

The genes are TRBV27 and TRBJ1-5, with D uncertain. CDR1 and CDR2 (germline): MNHEY, SMNVEV (reference sequence). The CDR3 contains 13 residues. V lost 5 bases and J lost 5, with 10 bases in between. The DNA for the CDR3 is TGTGCCAGCAGTCCCGACACCTATCAGCCCCAGCATTTT. This gives the protein CASSPDTYQPQHF.